Sequencing of this T cell receptor beta chain was carried out in a study of cytomegalovirus exposure and HLA in healthy donors. General study results and limits: Later, an analysis found that common viral pathogens appeared to be linked with several of the most significant clusters. The likely origin of a cluster of highly shared sequence variants was a sequencing artifact. The study assumed roughly uniform donor sequencing depth for presence/absence analyses.

Comments on this clone: The antigen is unknown.

The PCR made use of 60 Vbeta and 13 Jbeta primers. Authors' processing steps: Later analysis identified tens of millions of unique TCR beta chains, roughly 11 million shared. TCRdb keeps only in-frame clones here, not all; method: immunoSEQ multiplex PCR. That table furnishes V, J and clone size, whereas the DNA furnished D and trimming. The table includes around 180,000 clones, about 82% detected once. The sample was PBMCs. The sequence derives from a male donor in good health and CMV-seronegative.

CDR3: CASSMGLAGTGGELFF. The CDR3 nucleotides read TGTGCCAGTAGTATGGGACTAGCGGGAACCGGCGGGGAGCTGTTTTTT. The genes are TRBV19 and TRBJ2-2; 13 nucleotides line up with TRBD2. Trimming removed 3 bases from V and 7 bases from J; junction bases left unmatched: 5. Germline assignment: CDR1 LNHDA and CDR2 SQIVND (reference sequence). The CDR3 extends over 16 amino acids. The full variable domain, rest sourced from reference TRBV19 and TRBJ2-2, is DGGITQSPKYLFRKEGQNVTLSCEQNLNHDAMYWYRQDPGQGLRLIYYSQIVNDFQKGDIAEGYSVSREKKESFPLTVTSAQKNPTAFYLCASSMGLAGTGGELFFGEGSRLTVL.